This section outlines one T cell receptor beta chain sequence together with its context. Its matching antigen is unknown. This entry belongs to a study of cytomegalovirus exposure and HLA in healthy donors. Regarding the study as a whole: What a later analysis showed was that several of the most significant clusters appeared linked to common viral pathogens.

The CDR3 totals 13 residues. The V and J ends lost 5 bases and 6 bases, in that order; junction bases with no gene match: 3. From germline, CDR1 is SGHTA and CDR2 FQGNSA. PCR amplification relied on 60 Vbeta primers (plus 13 Jbeta primers). Libraries were prepared by immunoSEQ multiplex PCR; TCRdb keeps only in-frame clonotypes and omits some of them. The sample lists more than 140,000 clones; 60% to 80% were seen once. J is TRBJ2-1 and V is TRBV7-2, with 8 bases aligning to TRBD1. The source material was PBMCs. This receptor was obtained from a middle-aged man in good health and CMV-seronegative. The CDR3 bases are TGTGCCAGCAGCCCGGGGACAGGCAATGAGCAGTTCTTC. Encoded protein: CASSPGTGNEQFF.